The clone carrying this TCR beta chain was seen a handful of times. This record comes from a study of early T cells in non-severe SARS-CoV-2 infection. Study-wide background: Investigators sequenced bulk RNA drawn from unsorted whole blood, and chains remained unpaired.

Unique molecular identifiers (one per individual cDNA molecule) were attached. TCRdb analysed the 5' RACE reads with MiXCR anew, one entry per CDR3 protein. The sample yields about 35,000 distinct CDR3 sequences, 5% to 6% seen once. With 2 bases removed from V and 5 bases from J, the gap between germline ends came to 15 bases. The CDR3 consists of 15 residues. Germline CDR1 reads SGHTA; CDR2 reads FQGNSA. The TCR sequence derives from an adult who was a healthcare worker with PCR-confirmed SARS-CoV-2 infection or an uninfected control (not recorded which). This sequence joins TRBV7-2 and TRBJ2-5; D remains unclear. The sequencing sample was made of whole blood. The CDR3 loop is CASSLLGQVRETQYF. In DNA form, the CDR3 reads TGTGCCAGCAGCTTACTGGGCCAAGTTCGGGAGACCCAGTACTTC.